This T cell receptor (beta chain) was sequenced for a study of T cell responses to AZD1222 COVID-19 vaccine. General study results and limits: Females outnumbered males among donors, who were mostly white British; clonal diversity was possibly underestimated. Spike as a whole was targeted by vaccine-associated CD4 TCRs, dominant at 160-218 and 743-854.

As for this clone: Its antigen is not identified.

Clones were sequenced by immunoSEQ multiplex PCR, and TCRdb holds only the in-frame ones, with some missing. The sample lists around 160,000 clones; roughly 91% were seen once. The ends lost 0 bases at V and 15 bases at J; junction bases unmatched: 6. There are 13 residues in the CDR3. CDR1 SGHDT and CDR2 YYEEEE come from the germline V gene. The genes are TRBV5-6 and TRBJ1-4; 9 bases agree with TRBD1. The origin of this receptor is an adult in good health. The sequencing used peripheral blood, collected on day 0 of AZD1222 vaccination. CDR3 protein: CASSLGRDRAVFF. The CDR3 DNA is TGTGCCAGCAGCTTGGGGAGGGACAGGGCGGTGTTTTTT.